The 28 T cell receptor beta chains listed next were all sequenced from one sample in a study of monozygotic twins with inflammatory bowel disease. For each CDR3 protein, TCRdb gives one entry from its re-call of the 5' RACE reads, without DNA. This specimen shows a few hundred thousand distinct CDR3 sequences; the ten leading clones hold 2.6%. Sequencing was done on a sample of blood. These receptors came from a human donor with ulcerative colitis or Crohn's disease, or a healthy co-twin of an affected twin (not recorded which).

The chain carries TRBV7-2 and TRBJ1-1; the TRBD1 assignment by TCRdb is unverifiable without DNA. This CDR3 region has 11 residues. Germline CDR1 SGHTA, CDR2 FQGNSA. The CDR3 sequence: CASSLGTGAFF.

The J gene is TRBJ2-3, the V gene TRBV14; there is no DNA to check the TCRdb D call of TRBD2. The V gene's germline CDR1 is SGHDN and CDR2 FVKESK. The CDR3 is 16 amino acids. CDR3 residues: CASSLPGVATWDTQYF.

This chain connects TRBV20-1 to TRBJ2-7; the D gene TCRdb calls, TRBD2, cannot be checked with no DNA. The CDR3 contains 14 residues. CDR1 and CDR2 (germline): DFQATT, SNEGSKA (reference sequence). CDR3 residues: CSAAGLADSYEQYF.

The J gene is TRBJ2-2, the V gene TRBV7-3; lacking DNA, the TRBD2 call made by TCRdb goes unchecked. Germline lookup yields CDR1 SGHTA and CDR2 FQGTGA. The CDR3 is 17 amino acids. CDR3 residues: CASSLTMGDSNTGELFF.

The chain couples TRBV5-1 to TRBJ1-1. There are 14 residues in the CDR3. The germline CDR1 and CDR2 sequences are SGHRS and YFSETQ. CDR3 region: CASSSYGENTEAFF.

V and J are TRBV27 and TRBJ2-1. The CDR3 is 15 amino acids. Per germline, CDR1 MNHEY and CDR2 SMNVEV (reference sequence). Here the CDR3 reads CASSLNQGALNEQFF.

The CDR3 sequence: CSAIGHPSSGNTIYF. V usage is TRBV20-1 and J usage is TRBJ1-3; no DNA is available, so the TRBD1 call from TCRdb remains unchecked. In germline, CDR1 is DFQATT, CDR2 SNEGSKA (reference sequence). CDR3 length equals 15 residues.

V and J are TRBV29-1 and TRBJ1-1; TCRdb indicates TRBD1, and absent DNA this call remains unverified. The CDR3 is 13 amino acids. The germline V gene encodes CDR1 SQVTM and CDR2 ANQGSEA. CDR3 loop: CSVPGTKNTEAFF.

The chain joins TRBV9 to TRBJ2-7; no DNA is available, so the TRBD1 call from TCRdb remains unchecked. The CDR3 spans 15 residues. Per the germline V gene, CDR1 is SGDLS and CDR2 is YYNGEE. CDR3: CASSERQGDSYEQYF.

The chain couples TRBV5-1 to TRBJ2-5; TCRdb returns TRBD2, unconfirmable since there is no DNA. Germline V gene lookup returns CDR1 SGHRS and CDR2 YFSETQ. CDR3 length equals 14 residues. Here the CDR3 reads CASKFGGGSETQYF.

The chain couples TRBV27 to TRBJ1-5. Germline CDR1 and CDR2: MNHEY and SMNVEV (reference sequence). There are 15 residues in the CDR3. The CDR3: CASSLGSGGNQPQHF.

V is TRBV11-3 and J is TRBJ2-7; TCRdb returns TRBD1, unconfirmable since there is no DNA. The CDR3 contains 13 residues. Per germline, CDR1 SGHNT and CDR2 YENEEA. This chain's CDR3 is CASSFGQEREQYF.

The gene calls are TRBV4-1 and TRBJ1-6; TCRdb's D call, TRBD1, is unchecked because there is no DNA. The CDR3 has 18 amino acids. Germline CDR1 reads MGHRA; CDR2 reads YSYEKL. CDR3 amino acids: CASSRTVGTGADNSPLHF.

This chain joins TRBV7-2 and TRBJ1-6. The CDR3 contains 14 residues. Germline V gene data show CDR1 as SGHTA and CDR2 as FQGNSA. The CDR3 here is CASRPRTLNSPLHF.

This chain joins TRBV20-1 and TRBJ1-4; as DNA is missing, the TRBD1 call by TCRdb cannot be tested. CDR1 is DFQATT and CDR2 is SNEGSKA in the germline V gene (reference sequence). The CDR3 has 15 amino acids. The CDR3 region is CSARGSGGSDEKLFF.

The chain joins TRBV14 to TRBJ2-1; TCRdb proposes TRBD1, but this gene call is untestable without DNA. The CDR3 spans 17 residues. Germline CDR1 reads SGHDN; CDR2 reads FVKESK. The CDR3 loop reads CASSQDGGTGRFEEQFF.

This rearrangement joins TRBV12-5 to TRBJ1-4; TCRdb picks TRBD1, but there is no DNA to check that call. The CDR3 contains 14 residues. Germline V gene sequence: CDR1 LGHNT, CDR2 FRNRAP. Here the CDR3 reads CASARGANNEKLFF.

This chain links TRBV29-1 with TRBJ2-7; TCRdb lists TRBD2, though no DNA is available to test this call. Germline CDR1 SQVTM, CDR2 ANQGSEA. The CDR3 is 13 amino acids. The CDR3 loop reads CSATGTSLYEQYF.

The chain uses TRBV4-1 and TRBJ2-2; TCRdb's assignment of TRBD1 cannot be checked, as there is no DNA. Per germline, CDR1 MGHRA and CDR2 YSYEKL. The CDR3 extends over 15 amino acids. CDR3 residues: CASRASGGNTGELFF.

The rearrangement joins TRBV28 to TRBJ1-3; lacking DNA, the TRBD1 call made by TCRdb goes unchecked. Germline lookup yields CDR1 MDHEN and CDR2 SYDVKM. The CDR3 runs to 16 residues. The CDR3 region is CASSTPNRGSGNTIYF.

V and J are TRBV2 and TRBJ2-5; TCRdb lists TRBD1, though no DNA is available to test this call. Germline V gives CDR1 SNHLY, CDR2 FYNNEI. CDR3 length: 14 amino acids. CDR3 in amino acids: CASSDRTGTETQYF.

V gene TRBV20-1 combines with J gene TRBJ2-5; TCRdb lists TRBD1, though no DNA is available to test this call. The CDR3 is 15 amino acids. Germline lookup yields CDR1 DFQATT and CDR2 SNEGSKA (reference sequence). This chain's CDR3 is CSARGGDARKETQYF.

The genes are TRBV5-1 and TRBJ1-1; the D call of TRBD1 rests on TCRdb alone, since no DNA is present to check it. The length of the CDR3 is 14 residues. Looked up from germline, CDR1 is SGHRS and CDR2 is YFSETQ. The CDR3 loop reads CASSPGTIDTEAFF.

The genes are TRBV5-1 and TRBJ2-5; there is no DNA to check the TCRdb D call of TRBD2. Germline CDR1 SGHRS, CDR2 YFSETQ. This CDR3 spans 14 amino acids. The CDR3 loop reads CASSTGTRGETQYF.

The gene calls are TRBV7-2 and TRBJ2-2. CDR1 and CDR2 from the germline V gene are SGHTA and FQGNSA. The CDR3 is 15 residues long. The CDR3 is CASSLRGMSTGELFF.

The chain links TRBV19 to TRBJ2-4; as DNA is missing, the TRBD1 call by TCRdb cannot be tested. The CDR3 length is 13 residues. Per germline, CDR1 LNHDA and CDR2 SQIVND (reference sequence). This chain's CDR3 is CASSLSGANIQYF.

The gene calls are TRBV4-3 and TRBJ2-3; TCRdb names TRBD1, which stays unverified in the absence of DNA. The CDR3 has 16 amino acids. Germline V gives CDR1 LGHNA, CDR2 YSLEER. The CDR3: CASSQEYRGLEDTQYF.

The chain has TRBV7-9 and TRBJ1-1; checking the TCRdb D call of TRBD1 is not possible without DNA. Germline V gene sequence: CDR1 SEHNR, CDR2 FQNEAQ (reference sequence). This CDR3 is built from 15 residues. The chain's CDR3 is CASSLYEGADTEAFF.